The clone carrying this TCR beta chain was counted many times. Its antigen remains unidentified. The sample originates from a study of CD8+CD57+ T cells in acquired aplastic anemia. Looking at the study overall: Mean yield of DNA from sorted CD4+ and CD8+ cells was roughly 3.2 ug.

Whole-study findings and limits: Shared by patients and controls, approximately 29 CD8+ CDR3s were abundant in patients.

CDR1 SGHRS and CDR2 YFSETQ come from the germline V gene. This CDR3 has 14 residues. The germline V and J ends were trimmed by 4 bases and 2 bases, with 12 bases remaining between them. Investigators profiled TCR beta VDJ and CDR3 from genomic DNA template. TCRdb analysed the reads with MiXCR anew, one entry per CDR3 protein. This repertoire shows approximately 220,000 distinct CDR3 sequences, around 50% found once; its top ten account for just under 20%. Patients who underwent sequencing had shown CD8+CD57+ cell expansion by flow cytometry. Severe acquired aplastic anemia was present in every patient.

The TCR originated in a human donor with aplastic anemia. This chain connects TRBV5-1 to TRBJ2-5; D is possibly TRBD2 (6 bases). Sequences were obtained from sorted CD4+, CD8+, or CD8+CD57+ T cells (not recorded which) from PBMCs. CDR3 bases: TGCGCCAGCAGCGCGGGTGGGGGGCAAGAGACCCAGTACTTC. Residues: CASSAGGGQETQYF.